One and the same sample provided the 18 T cell receptor beta chains below, sequenced in a study of chemoradiotherapy in HPV16-positive cancers. Clones were sequenced by immunoSEQ multiplex PCR, and TCRdb holds only the in-frame ones, with some missing. The sample contains about 12,000 clones, around 80% of which appear only once. Specimen collection occurred from a patient who underwent chemoradiotherapy. The receptor source for this set is a human donor with HPV-associated anogenital cancer.

The gene calls are TRBV4-1 and TRBJ2-2; either TRBD1 or TRBD2 may fit D (6 bases each). The germline V gene has CDR1 MGHRA and CDR2 YSYEKL. The V gene lost 4 bases and the J gene lost 8 bases, with 17 bases spanning the gap. The CDR3 consists of 15 residues. CDR3 bases: TGCGCCAGCAGCCCCCAATCGGGGGCAAGGGGGGAGCTGTTTTTT. Amino acids: CASSPQSGARGELFF.

This chain links TRBV13 with TRBJ2-5; 8 positions agree with TRBD1. The germline CDR1 and CDR2 sequences are PRHDT and FYEKMQ (reference sequence). This CDR3 is built from 14 residues. Unmatched junction bases numbered 3, after V lost 2 bases and J lost 4 bases. CDR3 in amino acids: CASSLTGGGETQYF. CDR3 nucleotide sequence: TGTGCCAGCAGCTTAACAGGGGGTGGAGAGACCCAGTACTTC.

The chain combines TRBV2 with TRBJ1-2, with 8 nucleotides matching TRBD1. Trimming took 3 bases from V and 8 from J; bases not matched to a gene: 5. The CDR3 runs to 13 residues. Germline CDR1 SNHLY, CDR2 FYNNEI. The CDR3 loop reads CASSDRGLGGYTF. DNA for the CDR3: TGTGCCAGCAGTGACAGGGGGCTGGGAGGCTACACCTTC. Full variable domain (missing parts from reference TRBV2 and TRBJ1-2): EPEVTQTPSHQVTQMGQEVILRCVPISNHLYFYWYRQILGQKVEFLVSFYNNEISEKSEIFDDQFSVERPDGSNFTLKIRSTKLEDSAMYFCASSDRGLGGYTFGSGTRLTVV.

This clone was counted once. The V and J genes are TRBV19 and TRBJ2-1; 7 bases agree with TRBD2. Germline assignment: CDR1 LNHDA and CDR2 SQIVND (reference sequence). The CDR3 is made up of 14 amino acids. J was trimmed by 7 bases and V by 5 bases; bases with no gene match: 8. The CDR3 is CASSAWGGVNEQFF. Written as DNA, the CDR3 is TGTGCCAGTAGTGCTTGGGGGGGGGTTAATGAGCAGTTCTTC.

This chain uses TRBV29-1 with TRBJ2-1; D is ambiguous. The CDR3 has 13 amino acids. Trimming shortened V by 2 bases and J by 10 bases, and 15 bases separated the two germline ends. Germline values: CDR1 SQVTM, CDR2 ANQGSEA. The CDR3 sequence: CSVEMYISEEQFF. CDR3 nucleotides: TGCAGCGTTGAAATGTATATCTCGGAAGAGCAGTTCTTC.

The chain combines TRBV30 with TRBJ1-2, with a weak D call TRBD1 (6 bases). The germline V gene has CDR1 GTSNPN and CDR2 SVGIG (reference sequence). V was shortened by 3 bases and J by 7 bases, with 12 bases between the two germline ends. The CDR3 runs to 12 residues. CDR3 amino acids: CAWRRAGAGYTF. As DNA, the CDR3 is TGTGCCTGGAGGAGGGCAGGGGCTGGCTACACCTTC. Looking up the rest from reference TRBV30 and TRBJ1-2 gives the full variable domain: SQTIHQWPATLVQPVGSPLSLECTVEGTSNPNLYWYRQAAGRGLQLLFYSVGIGQISSEVPQNLSASRPQDRQFILSSKKLLLSDSGFYLCAWRRAGAGYTFGSGTRLTVV.

The chain combines TRBV19 with TRBJ1-2; D is unresolved. There are 15 residues in the CDR3. V gave up 5 bases and J gave up 8 bases, with 21 bases separating them. The germline V gene has CDR1 LNHDA and CDR2 SQIVND (reference sequence). The CDR3 DNA reads as TGTGCCAGTAGTCCTCGGGCCCAATCCGCTTTCGGCTACACCTTC. Translated, it gives CASSPRAQSAFGYTF.

This clone was observed once. The V call is TRBV7-6, the J call TRBJ2-1; D is ambiguous. V was clipped by 2 bases and J by 3 bases, with 8 bases between them. The CDR3 is made up of 14 amino acids. CDR1 is SGHVS and CDR2 is FNYEAQ in the germline V gene. The CDR3 bases are TGTGCCAGCAGCTTAAAAGAAAACTACAATGAGCAGTTCTTC. It encodes CASSLKENYNEQFF.

The J gene is TRBJ2-2, the V gene TRBV7-9, with TRBD1 as a possible D gene (6 bases). V lost 5 bases and J 0 bases, leaving 7 bases between the germline ends. The CDR3 contains 14 residues. Germline CDR1 is SEHNR and CDR2 is FQNEAQ (reference sequence). CDR3 in DNA: TGTGCCAGCAGCCGGGACACGAACACCGGGGAGCTGTTTTTT. Translated: CASSRDTNTGELFF.

This clone has just a few counts. This chain connects TRBV29-1 to TRBJ1-1; D remains unclear. V was trimmed by 1 base and J by 1 base, leaving 7 bases between them. The germline gives CDR1 SQVTM, CDR2 ANQGSEA. The CDR3 totals 13 residues. The CDR3 spells CSVEVSGNTEAFF. As DNA, the CDR3 is TGCAGCGTTGAAGTTTCAGGGAACACTGAAGCTTTCTTT.

This clone has only one observation. V usage is TRBV11-2 and J usage is TRBJ2-5; tentatively, D is TRBD2 (5 bases). CDR1 and CDR2 from the germline V gene are SGHAT and FQNNGV. The germline V and J ends were trimmed by 0 bases and 9 bases, with 11 bases remaining between them. The CDR3 is 13 residues long. DNA of the CDR3: TGTGCCAGCAGCTTAGATGGGAGTCTAGCCCAGTACTTC. Translation: CASSLDGSLAQYF. The full variable domain, with the rest looked up from reference TRBV11-2 and TRBJ2-5, is EAGVAQSPRYKIIEKRQSVAFWCNPISGHATLYWYQQILGQGPKLLIQFQNNGVVDDSQLPKDRFSAERLKGVDSTLKIQPAKLEDSAVYLCASSLDGSLAQYFGPGTRLLVL.

Only one count was recorded for this clone. The chain joins TRBV6-1 to TRBJ2-5, with TRBD1 matching 9 bases. V gave up 4 bases and J gave up 3 bases; unmatched junction bases: 15. CDR1 MNHNS and CDR2 SASEGT come from the germline V gene. The CDR3 covers 18 residues. The CDR3 bases are TGTGCCAGCAGTGTAAGCCGGGACAGGGTATTGTCCAAAGAGACCCAGTACTTC. Translation gives CASSVSRDRVLSKETQYF.

CDR3 bases: TGTGCCAGCAGTGCCAGGACAGGGTTCGACACTGAAGCTTTCTTT. It yields the protein CASSARTGFDTEAFF. V and J are TRBV6-1 and TRBJ1-1, with TRBD1 matching 8 bases. Germline CDR1 MNHNS, CDR2 SASEGT. This CDR3 has 15 residues. The junction had 7 bases not matched to a gene; V was cut back by 4 bases and J by 3 bases.

V and J are TRBV5-1 and TRBJ2-3; no definite D call. The CDR3 spans 14 residues. Trimming pared 0 bases from V and 2 bases from J, leaving 7 bases between. Germline V CDR1 and CDR2: SGHRS, YFSETQ. This chain's CDR3 is CASSLETDTDTQYF. The CDR3 region has the DNA TGCGCCAGCAGCTTGGAAACAGACACAGATACGCAGTATTTT.

The V gene is TRBV5-1, the J gene TRBJ2-2; weak D call: TRBD1 (6 bases). Trimming stripped 4 bases from V and 5 bases from J, with 9 bases between. Looked up from germline, CDR1 is SGHRS and CDR2 is YFSETQ. This CDR3 has 13 amino acids. CDR3 coding DNA: TGCGCCAGCAGCATAACAGGGACCGGGGAGCTGTTTTTT. Amino acid sequence: CASSITGTGELFF. Combining the CDR3 with reference TRBV5-1 and TRBJ2-2 gives the whole variable domain KAGVTQTPRYLIKTRGQQVTLSCSPISGHRSVSWYQQTPGQGLQFLFEYFSETQRNKGNFPGRFSGRQFSNSRSEMNVSTLELGDSALYLCASSITGTGELFFGEGSRLTVL.

The chain couples TRBV19 to TRBJ1-2; no definite D call. CDR1 LNHDA and CDR2 SQIVND come from the germline V gene (reference sequence). V was pared by 8 bases and J by 8 bases, with 15 bases between. The CDR3 loop spans 12 amino acids. CDR3 nucleotides: TGTGCCAGTTCGTTATTTTTAAACGGCTACACCTTC. As protein: CASSLFLNGYTF.

The chain links TRBV9 to TRBJ2-5, with TRBD2 identical over 10 bases. Germline V gives CDR1 SGDLS, CDR2 YYNGEE. The CDR3 is made up of 15 amino acids. Losses at the gene ends were 6 bases for V and 1 base for J; bases not matched to a gene: 6. CDR3 DNA: TGTGCCAGCACCCTTAGCGGGAGGCCCCAAGAGACCCAGTACTTC. It codes for CASTLSGRPQETQYF. Drawing the rest from reference TRBV9 and TRBJ2-5, the complete variable domain is DSGVTQTPKHLITATGQRVTLRCSPRSGDLSVYWYQQSLDQGLQFLIQYYNGEERAKGNILERFSAQQFPDLHSELNLSSLELGDSALYFCASTLSGRPQETQYFGPGTRLLVL.

The rearrangement uses TRBV12-5 and TRBJ2-7, with D perhaps TRBD1 (5 bases). This CDR3 is 12 amino acids long. CDR1 and CDR2 from the germline V gene are LGHNT and FRNRAP. The V and J ends lost 6 bases and 3 bases respectively, with 9 bases between them. DNA of the CDR3: TGTGCTAGTGGCAATACAGGCTACGAGCAGTACTTC. It yields the protein CASGNTGYEQYF.